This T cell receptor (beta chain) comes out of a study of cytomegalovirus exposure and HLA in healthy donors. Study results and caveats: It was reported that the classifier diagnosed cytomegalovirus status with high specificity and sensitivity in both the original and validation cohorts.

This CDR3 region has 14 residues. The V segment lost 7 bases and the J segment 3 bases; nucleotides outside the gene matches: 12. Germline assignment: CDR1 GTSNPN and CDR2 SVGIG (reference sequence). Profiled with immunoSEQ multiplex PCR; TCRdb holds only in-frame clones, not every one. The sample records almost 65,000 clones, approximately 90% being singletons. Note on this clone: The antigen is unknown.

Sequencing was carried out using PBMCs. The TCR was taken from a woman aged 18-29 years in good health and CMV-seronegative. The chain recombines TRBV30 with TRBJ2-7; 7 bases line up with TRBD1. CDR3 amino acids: CASGQETDNYEQYF. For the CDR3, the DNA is TGTGCCTCAGGACAGGAGACAGATAACTACGAGCAGTACTTC.